This note documents a single T cell receptor beta chain sequence. Its antigen is still unknown. This sample is drawn from a study of T cell responses to AZD1222 COVID-19 vaccine. Repertoires were generated with immunoSEQ multiplex PCR, while TCRdb's copy carries only in-frame clones and drops some. Of some 150,000 clones in the sample, around 90% were seen once. Study outcomes and limitations: It was only after the peak T cell response that any repertoires were sampled.

Sequencing was performed on peripheral blood, taken on day 0 of MenACWY control vaccination. This receptor was taken from an adult in good health.

This CDR3 is CSVDLASTDTQYF. As DNA, the CDR3 is TGCAGCGTTGATCTGGCCTCCACAGATACGCAGTATTTT. This rearrangement joins TRBV29-1 to TRBJ2-3; D is unclear. Germline V lookup: CDR1 SQVTM, CDR2 ANQGSEA. The CDR3 extends over 13 amino acids. Trimming removed 3 bases at V and 2 bases at J, with 9 bases between.